The clone carrying this T cell receptor beta chain was seen at least ten times. This entry belongs to a study of T-cell reconstitution after alpha-beta-depleted transplantation in children. The CDR3 runs 17 residues. Trimming left V 2 bases short and J 0 bases short, with 14 bases between. The authors prepared the TCRbeta library with unique molecular identifiers. TCRdb reanalysed the PCR reads using MiXCR and keeps one entry per CDR3 protein. Among 150,000 to 200,000 distinct CDR3 sequences listed, more than 12% were seen once. Specimen: PBMCs from the stem cell graft donor, collected from the stem cell graft. The clonotype originates from a human donor who donated a stem cell graft to a child with acute lymphoblastic leukemia. This rearrangement joins TRBV23-1 to TRBJ2-1; D uncertain. TRBV23-1 is recorded as an ORF, its role being uncertain. The CDR3 sequence is CASSQDHRLSSYNEQFF. The CDR3 nucleotides are TGCGCCAGCAGTCAAGATCATCGGCTAAGCTCCTACAATGAGCAGTTCTTC.